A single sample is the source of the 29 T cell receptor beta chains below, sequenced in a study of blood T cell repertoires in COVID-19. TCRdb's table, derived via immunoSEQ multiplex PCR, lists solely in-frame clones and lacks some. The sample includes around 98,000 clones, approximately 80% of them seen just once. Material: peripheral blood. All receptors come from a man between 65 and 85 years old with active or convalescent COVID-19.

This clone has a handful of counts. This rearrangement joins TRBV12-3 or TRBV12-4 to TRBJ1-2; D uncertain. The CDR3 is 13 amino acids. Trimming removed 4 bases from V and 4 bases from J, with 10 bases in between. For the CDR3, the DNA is TGTGCCAGCAGTTACGACTCTGGCTATGGCTACACCTTC. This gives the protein CASSYDSGYGYTF.

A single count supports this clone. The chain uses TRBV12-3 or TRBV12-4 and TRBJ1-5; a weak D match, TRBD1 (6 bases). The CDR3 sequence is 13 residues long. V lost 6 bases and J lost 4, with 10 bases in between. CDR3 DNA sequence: TGTGCCAGCAGACAGGGAGGGAATCAGCCCCAGCATTTT. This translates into CASRQGGNQPQHF.

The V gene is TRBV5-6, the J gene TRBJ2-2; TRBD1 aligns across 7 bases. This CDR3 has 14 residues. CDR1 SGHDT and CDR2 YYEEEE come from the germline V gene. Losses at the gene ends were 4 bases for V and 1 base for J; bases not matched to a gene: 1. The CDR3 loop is CASSPGGNTGELFF. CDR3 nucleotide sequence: TGTGCCAGCAGCCCAGGGGGGAACACCGGGGAGCTGTTTTTT.

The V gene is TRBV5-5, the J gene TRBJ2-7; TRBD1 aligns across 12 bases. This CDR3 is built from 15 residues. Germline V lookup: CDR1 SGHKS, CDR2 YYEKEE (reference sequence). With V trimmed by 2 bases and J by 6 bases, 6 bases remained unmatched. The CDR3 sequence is CASSLGTGGRGEQYF. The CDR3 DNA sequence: TGTGCCAGCAGCTTAGGGACAGGGGGCCGGGGCGAGCAGTACTTC.

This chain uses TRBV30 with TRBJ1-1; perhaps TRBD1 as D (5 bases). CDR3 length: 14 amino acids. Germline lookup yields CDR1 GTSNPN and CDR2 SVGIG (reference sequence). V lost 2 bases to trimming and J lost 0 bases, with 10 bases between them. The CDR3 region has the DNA TGTGCCTGGAGTAAAGGGGCGATGAACACTGAAGCTTTCTTT. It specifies CAWSKGAMNTEAFF.

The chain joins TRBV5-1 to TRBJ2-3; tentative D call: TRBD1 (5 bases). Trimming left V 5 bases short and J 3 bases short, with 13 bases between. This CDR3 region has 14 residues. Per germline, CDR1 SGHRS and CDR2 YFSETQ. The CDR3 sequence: CASSTGDGTDTQYF. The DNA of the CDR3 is TGCGCCAGCAGTACAGGTGATGGAACAGATACGCAGTATTTT. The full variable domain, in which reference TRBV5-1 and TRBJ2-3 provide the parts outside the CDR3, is KAGVTQTPRYLIKTRGQQVTLSCSPISGHRSVSWYQQTPGQGLQFLFEYFSETQRNKGNFPGRFSGRQFSNSRSEMNVSTLELGDSALYLCASSTGDGTDTQYFGPGTRLTVL.

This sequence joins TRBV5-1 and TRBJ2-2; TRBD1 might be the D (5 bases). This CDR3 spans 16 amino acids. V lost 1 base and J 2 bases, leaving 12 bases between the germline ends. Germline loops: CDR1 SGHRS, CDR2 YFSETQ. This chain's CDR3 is CASSLMGQGNTGELFF. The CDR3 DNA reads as TGCGCCAGCAGCTTGATGGGGCAGGGAAACACCGGGGAGCTGTTTTTT.

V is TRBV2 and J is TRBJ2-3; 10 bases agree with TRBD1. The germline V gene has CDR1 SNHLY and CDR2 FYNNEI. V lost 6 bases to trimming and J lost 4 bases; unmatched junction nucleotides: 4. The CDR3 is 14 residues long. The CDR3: CASSDRGRSDTQYF. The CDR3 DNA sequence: TGTGCCAGCAGCGACAGGGGGCGCTCAGATACGCAGTATTTT.

The CDR3 is CASSHSGGPYNEQFF. In nucleotides, the CDR3 is TGCGCCAGCAGCCATAGCGGGGGCCCCTACAATGAGCAGTTCTTC. The chain links TRBV10-1 to TRBJ2-1; 9 nucleotides align to TRBD2. The CDR3 sequence is 15 residues long. Germline V gives CDR1 WNHNN, CDR2 SYGVQD (reference sequence). V lost 6 bases, J lost 2 bases, and 5 bases stayed unmatched.

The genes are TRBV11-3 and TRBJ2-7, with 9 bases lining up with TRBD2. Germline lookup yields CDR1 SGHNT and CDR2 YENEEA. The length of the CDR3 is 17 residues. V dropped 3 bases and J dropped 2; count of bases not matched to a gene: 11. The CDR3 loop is CASSFAFSGGQPYEQYF. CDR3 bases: TGTGCCAGCAGCTTTGCCTTTAGCGGGGGCCAACCCTACGAGCAGTACTTC.

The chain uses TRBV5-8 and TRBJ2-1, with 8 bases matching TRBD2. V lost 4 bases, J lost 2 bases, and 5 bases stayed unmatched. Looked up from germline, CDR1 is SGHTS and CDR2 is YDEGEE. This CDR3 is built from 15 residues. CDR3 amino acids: CASSRAGATYNEQFF. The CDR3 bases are TGTGCCAGCAGCAGAGCGGGGGCCACCTACAATGAGCAGTTCTTC.

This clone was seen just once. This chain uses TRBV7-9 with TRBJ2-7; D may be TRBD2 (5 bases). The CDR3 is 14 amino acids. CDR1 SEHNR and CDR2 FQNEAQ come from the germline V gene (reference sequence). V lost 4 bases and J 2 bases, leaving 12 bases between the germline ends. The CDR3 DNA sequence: TGTGCCAGCAGCTCGCCGGGGATTCCCTACGAGCAGTACTTC. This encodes CASSSPGIPYEQYF.

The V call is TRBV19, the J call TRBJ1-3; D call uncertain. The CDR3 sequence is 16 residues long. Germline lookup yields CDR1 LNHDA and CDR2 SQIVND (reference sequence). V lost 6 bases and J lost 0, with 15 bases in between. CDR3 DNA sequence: TGTGCCAGTAGAACAGCCTCCAGCTTCTCTGGAAACACCATATATTTT. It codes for CASRTASSFSGNTIYF.

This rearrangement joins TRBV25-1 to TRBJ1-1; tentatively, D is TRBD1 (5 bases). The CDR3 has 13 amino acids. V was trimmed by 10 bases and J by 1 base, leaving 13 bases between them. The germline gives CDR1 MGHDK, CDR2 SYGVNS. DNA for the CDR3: TGTGCCACCCAGGGCGACAAGAACACTGAAGCTTTCTTT. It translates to CATQGDKNTEAFF.

The DNA of the CDR3 is TGTGCCAGCAGGACGACAGTTAACTATGGCTACACCTTC. Its translation: CASRTTVNYGYTF. The J gene is TRBJ1-2, the V gene TRBV27; D might be TRBD1 (5 bases). Germline V lookup: CDR1 MNHEY, CDR2 SMNVEV (reference sequence). V was trimmed by 6 bases and J by 1 base, leaving 9 bases between them. This CDR3 has 13 residues.

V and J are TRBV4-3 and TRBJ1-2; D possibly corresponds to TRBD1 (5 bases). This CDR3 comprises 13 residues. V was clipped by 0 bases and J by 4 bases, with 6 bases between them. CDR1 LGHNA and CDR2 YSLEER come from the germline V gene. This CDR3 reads CASSQEGLYGYTF. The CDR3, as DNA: TGCGCCAGCAGCCAAGAGGGACTCTATGGCTACACCTTC.

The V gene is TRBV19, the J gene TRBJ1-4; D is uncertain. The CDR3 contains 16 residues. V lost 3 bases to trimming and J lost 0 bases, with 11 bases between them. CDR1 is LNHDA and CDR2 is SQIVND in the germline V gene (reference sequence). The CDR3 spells CASSIGITATNEKLFF. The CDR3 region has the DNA TGTGCCAGTAGTATTGGAATTACAGCAACTAATGAAAAACTGTTTTTT. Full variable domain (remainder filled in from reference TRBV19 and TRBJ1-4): DGGITQSPKYLFRKEGQNVTLSCEQNLNHDAMYWYRQDPGQGLRLIYYSQIVNDFQKGDIAEGYSVSREKKESFPLTVTSAQKNPTAFYLCASSIGITATNEKLFFGSGTQLSVL.

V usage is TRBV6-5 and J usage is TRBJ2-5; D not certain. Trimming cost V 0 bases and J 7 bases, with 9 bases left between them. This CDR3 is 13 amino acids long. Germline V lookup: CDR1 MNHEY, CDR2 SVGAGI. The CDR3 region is CASSYSNLGTQYF. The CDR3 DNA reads TGTGCCAGCAGTTACTCAAACCTAGGGACCCAGTACTTC.

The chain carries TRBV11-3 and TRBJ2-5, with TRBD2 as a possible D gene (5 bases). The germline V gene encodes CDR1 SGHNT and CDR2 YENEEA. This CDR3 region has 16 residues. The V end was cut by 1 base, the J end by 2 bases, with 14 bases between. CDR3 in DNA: TGTGCCAGCAGCTTAGTGGGAACTAGAGGGCAAGAGACCCAGTACTTC. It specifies CASSLVGTRGQETQYF. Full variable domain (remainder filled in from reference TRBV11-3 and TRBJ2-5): EAGVVQSPRYKIIEKKQPVAFWCNPISGHNTLYWYLQNLGQGPELLIRYENEEAVDDSQLPKDRFSAERLKGVDSTLKIQPAELGDSAVYLCASSLVGTRGQETQYFGPGTRLLVL.

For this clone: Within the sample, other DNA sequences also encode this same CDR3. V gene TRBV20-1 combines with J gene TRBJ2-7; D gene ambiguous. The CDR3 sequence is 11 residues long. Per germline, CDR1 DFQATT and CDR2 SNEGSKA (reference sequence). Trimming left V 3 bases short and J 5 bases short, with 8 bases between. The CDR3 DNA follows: TGCAGTGCTAGCAGTGGGCACGAGCAGTACTTC. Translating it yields CSASSGHEQYF.

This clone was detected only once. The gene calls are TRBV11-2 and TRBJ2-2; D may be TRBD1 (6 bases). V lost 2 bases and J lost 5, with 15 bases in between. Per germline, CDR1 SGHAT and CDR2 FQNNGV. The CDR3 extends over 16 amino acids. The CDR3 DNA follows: TGTGCCAGCAGCTTATTCCTACAGGGTGGTACCGGGGAGCTGTTTTTT. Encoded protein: CASSLFLQGGTGELFF.

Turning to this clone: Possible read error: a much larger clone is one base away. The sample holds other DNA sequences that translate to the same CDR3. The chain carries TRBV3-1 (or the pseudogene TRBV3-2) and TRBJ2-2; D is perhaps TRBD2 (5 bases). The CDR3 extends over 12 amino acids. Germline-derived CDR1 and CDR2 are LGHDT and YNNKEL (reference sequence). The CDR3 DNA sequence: TGTGCCAGCAGCCAAAGCTACGGGGAGCTGTTTTTC. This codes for CASSQSYGELFF.

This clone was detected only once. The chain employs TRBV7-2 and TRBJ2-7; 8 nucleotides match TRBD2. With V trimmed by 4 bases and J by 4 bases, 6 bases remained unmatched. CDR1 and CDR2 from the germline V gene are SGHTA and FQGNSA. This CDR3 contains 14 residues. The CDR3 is CASSSGGGRYEQYF. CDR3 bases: TGTGCCAGCAGCTCGGGGGGGGGTCGGTACGAGCAGTACTTC.

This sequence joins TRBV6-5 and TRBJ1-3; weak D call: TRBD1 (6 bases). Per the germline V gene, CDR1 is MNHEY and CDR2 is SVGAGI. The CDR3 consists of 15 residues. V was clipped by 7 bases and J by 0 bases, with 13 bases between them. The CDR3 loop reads CASTQGSFSGNTIYF. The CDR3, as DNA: TGTGCCAGCACTCAGGGGAGTTTCTCTGGAAACACCATATATTTT.

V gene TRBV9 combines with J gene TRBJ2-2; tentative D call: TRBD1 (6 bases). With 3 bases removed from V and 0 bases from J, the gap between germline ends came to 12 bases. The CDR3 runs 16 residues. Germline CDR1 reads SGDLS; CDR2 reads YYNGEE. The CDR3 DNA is TGTGCCAGCAGCGCCTCGGACAGCTCGAACACCGGGGAGCTGTTTTTT. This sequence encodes CASSASDSSNTGELFF.

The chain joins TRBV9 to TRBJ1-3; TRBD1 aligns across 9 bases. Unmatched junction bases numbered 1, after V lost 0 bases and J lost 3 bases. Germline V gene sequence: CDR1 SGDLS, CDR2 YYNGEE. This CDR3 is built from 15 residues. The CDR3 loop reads CASSVEGQGGNTIYF. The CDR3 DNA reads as TGTGCCAGCAGCGTAGAGGGACAGGGTGGAAACACCATATATTTT.

DNA for the CDR3: TGTGCCACCCCGATGGGACAGGGGGTCACTGAAGCTTTCTTT. This gives the protein CATPMGQGVTEAFF. The chain joins TRBV24-1 to TRBJ1-1; 11 bases match TRBD1. From germline, CDR1 is KGHDR and CDR2 SFDVKD. The CDR3 length is 14 residues. V lost 9 bases, J lost 4 bases, and 6 bases stayed unmatched.

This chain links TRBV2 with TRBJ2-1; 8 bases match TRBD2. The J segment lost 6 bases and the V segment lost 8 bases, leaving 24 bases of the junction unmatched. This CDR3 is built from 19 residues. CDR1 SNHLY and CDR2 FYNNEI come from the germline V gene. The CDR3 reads CASSIGLAPGGETRNEQFF. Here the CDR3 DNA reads TGTGCCAGCTCAATTGGACTAGCTCCCGGGGGGGAAACTCGCAATGAGCAGTTCTTC.

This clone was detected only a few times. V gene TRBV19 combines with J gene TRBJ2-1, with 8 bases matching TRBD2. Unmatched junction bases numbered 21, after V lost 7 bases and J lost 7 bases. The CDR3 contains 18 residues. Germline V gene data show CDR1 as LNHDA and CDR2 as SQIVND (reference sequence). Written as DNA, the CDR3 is TGTGCCAGTACTCAATCCCTGATCTCAGCGGGGGATGGAAATGAGCAGTTCTTC. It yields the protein CASTQSLISAGDGNEQFF. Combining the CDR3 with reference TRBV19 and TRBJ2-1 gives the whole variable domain DGGITQSPKYLFRKEGQNVTLSCEQNLNHDAMYWYRQDPGQGLRLIYYSQIVNDFQKGDIAEGYSVSREKKESFPLTVTSAQKNPTAFYLCASTQSLISAGDGNEQFFGPGTRLTVL.